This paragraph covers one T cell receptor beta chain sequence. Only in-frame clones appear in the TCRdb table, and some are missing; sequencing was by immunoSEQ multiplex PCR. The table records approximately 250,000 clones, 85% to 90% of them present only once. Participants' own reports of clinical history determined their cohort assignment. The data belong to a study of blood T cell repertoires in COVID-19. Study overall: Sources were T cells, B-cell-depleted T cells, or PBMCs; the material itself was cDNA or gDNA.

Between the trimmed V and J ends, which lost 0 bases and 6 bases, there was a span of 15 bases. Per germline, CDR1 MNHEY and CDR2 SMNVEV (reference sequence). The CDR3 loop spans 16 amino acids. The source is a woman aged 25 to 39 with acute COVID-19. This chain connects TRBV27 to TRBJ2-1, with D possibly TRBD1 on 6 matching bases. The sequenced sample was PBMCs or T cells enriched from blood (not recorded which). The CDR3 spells CASSLSVTGGANEQFF. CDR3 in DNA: TGTGCCAGCAGTTTATCTGTGACAGGAGGTGCCAATGAGCAGTTCTTC.